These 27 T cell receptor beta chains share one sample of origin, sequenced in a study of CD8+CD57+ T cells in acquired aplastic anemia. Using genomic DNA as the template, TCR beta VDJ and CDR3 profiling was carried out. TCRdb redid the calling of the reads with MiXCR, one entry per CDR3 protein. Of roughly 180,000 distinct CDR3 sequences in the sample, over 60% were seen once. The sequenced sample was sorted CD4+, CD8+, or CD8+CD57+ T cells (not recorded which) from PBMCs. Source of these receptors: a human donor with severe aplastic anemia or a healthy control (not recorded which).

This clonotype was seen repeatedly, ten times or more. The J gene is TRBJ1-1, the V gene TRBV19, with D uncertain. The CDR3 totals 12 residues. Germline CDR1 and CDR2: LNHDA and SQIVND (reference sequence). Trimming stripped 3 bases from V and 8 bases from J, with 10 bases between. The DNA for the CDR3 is TGTGCCAGTAGTATTTCCCGTCTCGAAGCTTTCTTT. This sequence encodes CASSISRLEAFF.

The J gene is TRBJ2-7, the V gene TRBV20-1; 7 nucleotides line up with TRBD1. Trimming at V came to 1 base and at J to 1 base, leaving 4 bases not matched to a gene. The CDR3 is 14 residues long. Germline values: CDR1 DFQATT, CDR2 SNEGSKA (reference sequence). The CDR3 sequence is CSARGRQGSYEQYF. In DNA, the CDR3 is TGCAGTGCTAGAGGTAGACAGGGTTCCTACGAGCAGTACTTC.

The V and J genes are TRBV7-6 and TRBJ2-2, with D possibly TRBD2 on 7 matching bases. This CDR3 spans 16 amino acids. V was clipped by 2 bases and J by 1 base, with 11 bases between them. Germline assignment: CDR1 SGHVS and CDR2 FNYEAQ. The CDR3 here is CASSLRGGRNTGELFF. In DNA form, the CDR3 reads TGTGCCAGCAGCTTAAGGGGGGGTCGGAACACCGGGGAGCTGTTTTTT.

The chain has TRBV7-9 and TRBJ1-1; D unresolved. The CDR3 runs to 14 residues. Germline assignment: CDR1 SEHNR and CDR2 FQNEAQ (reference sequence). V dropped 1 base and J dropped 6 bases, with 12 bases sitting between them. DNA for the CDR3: TGTGCCAGCAGCTTAGGGTCGGGAAGGCCTGAAGCTTTCTTT. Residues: CASSLGSGRPEAFF.

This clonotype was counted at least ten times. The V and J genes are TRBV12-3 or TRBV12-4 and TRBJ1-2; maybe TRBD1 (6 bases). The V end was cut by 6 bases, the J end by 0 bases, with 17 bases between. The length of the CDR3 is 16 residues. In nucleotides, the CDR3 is TGTGCCAGCAGACAGAGGGGGGGGCCACCTAACTATGGCTACACCTTC. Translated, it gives CASRQRGGPPNYGYTF.

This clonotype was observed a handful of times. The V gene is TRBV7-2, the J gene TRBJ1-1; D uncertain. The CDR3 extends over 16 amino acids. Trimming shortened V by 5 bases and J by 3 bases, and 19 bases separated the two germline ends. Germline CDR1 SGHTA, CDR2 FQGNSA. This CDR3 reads CASSAGHIYRDTEAFF. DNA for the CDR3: TGTGCCAGCAGCGCCGGGCATATATATAGGGACACTGAAGCTTTCTTT. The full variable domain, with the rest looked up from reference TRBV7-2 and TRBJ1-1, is GAGVSQSPSNKVTEKGKDVELRCDPISGHTALYWYRQSLGQGLEFLIYFQGNSAPDKSGLPSDRFSAERTGGSVSTLTIQRTQQEDSAVYLCASSAGHIYRDTEAFFGQGTRLTVV.

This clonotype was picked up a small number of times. The DNA of the CDR3 is TGTGCCAGCAGCCGCCTAGGGACCATGAACACTGAAGCTTTCTTT. The encoded protein is CASSRLGTMNTEAFF. V and J are TRBV7-8 and TRBJ1-1; possibly TRBD1 for D (5 bases). The germline V gene encodes CDR1 SGHVS and CDR2 FQNEAQ. This CDR3 has 15 amino acids. With 5 bases removed from V and 0 bases from J, the gap between germline ends came to 13 bases.

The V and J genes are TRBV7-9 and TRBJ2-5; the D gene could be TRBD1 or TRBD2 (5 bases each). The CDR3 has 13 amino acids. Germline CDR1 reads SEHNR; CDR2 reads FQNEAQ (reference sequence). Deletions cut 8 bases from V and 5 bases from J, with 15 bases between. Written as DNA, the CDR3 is TGTGCCAGCGGTCAGAGGGGACGGGAGACCCAGTACTTC. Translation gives CASGQRGRETQYF.

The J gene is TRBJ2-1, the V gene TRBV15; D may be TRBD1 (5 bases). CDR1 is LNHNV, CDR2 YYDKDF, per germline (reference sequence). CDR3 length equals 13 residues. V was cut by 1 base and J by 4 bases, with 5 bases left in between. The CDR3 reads CATSRGQYNEQFF. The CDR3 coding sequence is TGTGCCACCAGCAGAGGACAGTACAATGAGCAGTTCTTC.

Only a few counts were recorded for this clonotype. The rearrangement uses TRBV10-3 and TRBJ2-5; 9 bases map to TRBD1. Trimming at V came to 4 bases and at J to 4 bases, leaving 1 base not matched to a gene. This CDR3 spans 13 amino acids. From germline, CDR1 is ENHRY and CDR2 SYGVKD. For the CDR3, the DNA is TGTGCCATCAGTGGGGGACAGGGAGAGACCCAGTACTTC. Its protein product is CAISGGQGETQYF.

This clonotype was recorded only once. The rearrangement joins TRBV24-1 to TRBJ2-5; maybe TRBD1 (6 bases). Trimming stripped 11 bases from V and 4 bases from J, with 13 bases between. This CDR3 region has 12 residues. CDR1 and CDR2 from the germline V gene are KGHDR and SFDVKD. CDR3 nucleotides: TGTGCCATCGCAGGGGACGGAGAGACCCAGTACTTC. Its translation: CAIAGDGETQYF.

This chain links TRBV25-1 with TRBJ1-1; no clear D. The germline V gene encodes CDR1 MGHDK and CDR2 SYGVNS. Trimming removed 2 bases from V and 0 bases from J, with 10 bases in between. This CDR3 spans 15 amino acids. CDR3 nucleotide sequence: TGTGCCAGCAGTGAACGGTACAGCCTGAACACTGAAGCTTTCTTT. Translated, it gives CASSERYSLNTEAFF.

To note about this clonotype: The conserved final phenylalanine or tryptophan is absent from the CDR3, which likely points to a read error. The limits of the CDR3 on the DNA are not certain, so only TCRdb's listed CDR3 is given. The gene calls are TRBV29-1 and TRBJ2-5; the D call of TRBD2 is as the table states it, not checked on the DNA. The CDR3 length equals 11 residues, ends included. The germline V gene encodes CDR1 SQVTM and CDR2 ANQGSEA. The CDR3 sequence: CSVVSLRELPP.

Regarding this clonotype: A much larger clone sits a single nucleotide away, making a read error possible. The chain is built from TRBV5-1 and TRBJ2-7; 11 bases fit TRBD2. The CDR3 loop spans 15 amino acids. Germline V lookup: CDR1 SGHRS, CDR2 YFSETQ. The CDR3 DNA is TGCGTCAGCAGCTTTAGCGGGGGGGTTTCCTACGAGCAGTACTTC. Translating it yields CVSSFSGGVSYEQYF.

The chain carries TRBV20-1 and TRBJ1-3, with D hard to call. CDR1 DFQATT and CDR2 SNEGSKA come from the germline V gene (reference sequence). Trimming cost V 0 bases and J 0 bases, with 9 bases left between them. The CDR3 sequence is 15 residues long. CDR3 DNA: TGCAGTGCTAGAGATTCCCCTCTCTCTGGAAACACCATATATTTT. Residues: CSARDSPLSGNTIYF.

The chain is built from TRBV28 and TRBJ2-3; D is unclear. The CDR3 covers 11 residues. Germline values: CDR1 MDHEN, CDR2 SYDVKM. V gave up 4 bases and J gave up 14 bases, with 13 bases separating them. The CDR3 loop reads CASSSPQMRYF. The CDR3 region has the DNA TGTGCCAGCAGTTCCCCCCAGATGCGGTATTTT.

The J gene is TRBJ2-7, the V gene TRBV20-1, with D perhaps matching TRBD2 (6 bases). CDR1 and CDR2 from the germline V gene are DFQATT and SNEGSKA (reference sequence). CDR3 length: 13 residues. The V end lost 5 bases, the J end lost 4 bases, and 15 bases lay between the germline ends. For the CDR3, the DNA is TGCAGTGCTGGGTCCGGAGGGTTGTACGAGCAGTACTTC. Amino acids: CSAGSGGLYEQYF.

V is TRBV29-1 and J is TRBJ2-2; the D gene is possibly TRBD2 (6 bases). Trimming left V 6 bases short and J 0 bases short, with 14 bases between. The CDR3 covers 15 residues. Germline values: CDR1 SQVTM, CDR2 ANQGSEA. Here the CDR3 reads CSVARDSANTGELFF. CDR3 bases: TGCAGCGTAGCCCGGGACTCCGCGAACACCGGGGAGCTGTTTTTT.

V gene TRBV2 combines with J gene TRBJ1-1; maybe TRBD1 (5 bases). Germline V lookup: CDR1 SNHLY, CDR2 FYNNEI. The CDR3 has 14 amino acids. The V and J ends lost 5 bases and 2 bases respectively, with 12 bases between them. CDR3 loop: CASSLQGRNTEAFF. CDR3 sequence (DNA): TGTGCCAGCAGTCTCCAGGGCCGTAACACTGAAGCTTTCTTT.

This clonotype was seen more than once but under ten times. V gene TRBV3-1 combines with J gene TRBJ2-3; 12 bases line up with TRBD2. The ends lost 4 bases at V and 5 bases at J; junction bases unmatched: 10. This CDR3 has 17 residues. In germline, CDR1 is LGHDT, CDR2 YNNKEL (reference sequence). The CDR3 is CASSLSSGGASQDTQYF. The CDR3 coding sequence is TGTGCCAGCAGCCTATCTAGCGGGGGGGCTAGTCAAGATACGCAGTATTTT.

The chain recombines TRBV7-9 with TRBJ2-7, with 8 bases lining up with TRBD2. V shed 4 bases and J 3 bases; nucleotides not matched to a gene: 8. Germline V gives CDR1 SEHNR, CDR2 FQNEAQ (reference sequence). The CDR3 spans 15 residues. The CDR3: CASSSSSGGNYEQYF. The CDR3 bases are TGTGCCAGCAGCTCTTCGAGCGGGGGCAACTACGAGCAGTACTTC.

In DNA, the CDR3 is TGTGCCAGCAGCTTAGGGGGGGGACAGGACCAGCCCCAGCATTTT. It translates to CASSLGGGQDQPQHF. The V gene is TRBV7-9, the J gene TRBJ1-5; TRBD1 aligns across 8 bases. V was pared by 1 base and J by 7 bases, with 6 bases of the junction left unmatched. CDR1 is SEHNR and CDR2 is FQNEAQ in the germline V gene (reference sequence). The CDR3 runs 15 residues.

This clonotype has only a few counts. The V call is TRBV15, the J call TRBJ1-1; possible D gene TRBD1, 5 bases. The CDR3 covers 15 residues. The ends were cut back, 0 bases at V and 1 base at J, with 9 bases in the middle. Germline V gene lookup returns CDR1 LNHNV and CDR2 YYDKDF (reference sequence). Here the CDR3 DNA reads TGTGCCACCAGCAGAGACCGAGGGACGAACACTGAAGCTTTCTTT. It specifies CATSRDRGTNTEAFF.

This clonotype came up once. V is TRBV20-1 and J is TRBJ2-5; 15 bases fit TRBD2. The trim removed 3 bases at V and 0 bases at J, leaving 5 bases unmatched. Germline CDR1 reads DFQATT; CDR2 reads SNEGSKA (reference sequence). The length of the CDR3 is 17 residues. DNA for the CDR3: TGCAGTGCTAGTGGACTAGCGGGAGGGTACAACCAAGAGACCCAGTACTTC. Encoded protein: CSASGLAGGYNQETQYF.

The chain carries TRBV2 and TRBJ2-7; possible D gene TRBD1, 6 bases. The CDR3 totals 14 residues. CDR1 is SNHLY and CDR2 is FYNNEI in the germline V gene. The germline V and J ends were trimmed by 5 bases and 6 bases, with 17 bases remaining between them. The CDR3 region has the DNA TGTGCCAGCAGTCTCCAAACAGCACAGGGCGAGCAGTACTTC. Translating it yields CASSLQTAQGEQYF.

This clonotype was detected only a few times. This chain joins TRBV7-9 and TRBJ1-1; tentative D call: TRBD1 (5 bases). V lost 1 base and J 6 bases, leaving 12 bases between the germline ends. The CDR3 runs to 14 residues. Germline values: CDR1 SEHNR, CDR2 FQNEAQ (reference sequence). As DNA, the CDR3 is TGTGCCAGCAGCTTAGGGGGCGAAGAACCTGAAGCTTTCTTT. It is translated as CASSLGGEEPEAFF.

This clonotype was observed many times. CDR3 in DNA: TGTGCCAGCAGATCCTTGGGGAGCAATCAGCCCCAGCATTTT. Translating gives CASRSLGSNQPQHF. The gene calls are TRBV4-2 and TRBJ1-5; D unresolved. Germline V gene data show CDR1 as LGHNA and CDR2 as YNFKEQ. The CDR3 extends over 14 amino acids. Trimming cost V 6 bases and J 1 base, with 10 bases left between them.